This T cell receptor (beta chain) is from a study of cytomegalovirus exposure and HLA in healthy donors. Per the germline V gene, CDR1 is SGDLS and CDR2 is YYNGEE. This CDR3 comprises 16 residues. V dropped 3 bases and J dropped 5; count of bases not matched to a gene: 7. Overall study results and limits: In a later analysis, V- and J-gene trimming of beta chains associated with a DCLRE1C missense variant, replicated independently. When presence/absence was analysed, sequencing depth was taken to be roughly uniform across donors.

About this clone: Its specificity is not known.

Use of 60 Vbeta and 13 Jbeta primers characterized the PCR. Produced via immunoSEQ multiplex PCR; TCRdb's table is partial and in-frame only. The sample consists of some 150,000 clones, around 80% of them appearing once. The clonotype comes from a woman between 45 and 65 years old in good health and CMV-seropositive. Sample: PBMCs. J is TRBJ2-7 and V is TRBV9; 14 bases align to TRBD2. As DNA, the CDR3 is TGTGCCAGCAGCGGACCGGGACTAGCGGGAGAGGACGAGCAGTACTTC. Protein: CASSGPGLAGEDEQYF.